The 12 T cell receptor beta chains in this list originate from one sample, sequenced in a study of response to subunit inactivated influenza vaccine listed by TCRdb under 2018. Preparation of the library involved RT-PCR. The run used an Illumina HiSeq 2500. Using fastp trimming at Q25 and MiXCR clonotype assembly, TCRdb reanalyzed the public sequencing data and kept in-frame beta chains. Each record represents a unique CDR3 protein, reported with the most common genes and DNA among its rows. This sample lists about 530,000 distinct CDR3 sequences; 10% to 15% were detected once. About 10% of the sample goes to the ten largest clones. The material sequenced was PBMCs from blood, taken on the day of vaccination. These receptors were collected from a man in his fifties who received an inactivated influenza vaccine. Donor details come from another sample of the same person, matched by shared clones.

This clonotype was seen many times. J is TRBJ2-5 and V is TRBV12-3 or TRBV12-4; tentative D call: TRBD2 (6 bases). The V gene lost 5 bases and the J gene lost 3 bases, with 13 bases spanning the gap. This CDR3 spans 14 amino acids. For the CDR3, the DNA is TGTGCCAGCAGTCCCATTTCGGGAGAAGAGACCCAGTACTTC. It codes for CASSPISGEETQYF.

This clonotype has a count of ten or more. At one of its ends the junction is not consistent with the germline gene, which may arise from a read error. The chain couples TRBV5-1 to TRBJ2-6, with D unclear. Germline V gene lookup returns CDR1 SGHRS and CDR2 YFSETQ. CDR3 length equals 15 residues. DNA for the CDR3: TGTGCCAGCAGCTTAGTAGGGTCTGGGGCCAACGTCCTGACTTTC. It is translated as CASSLVGSGANVLTF.

This clonotype has a handful of counts. The J gene is TRBJ1-2, the V gene TRBV5-1; 7 bases match TRBD1. Per germline, CDR1 SGHRS and CDR2 YFSETQ. Losses at the gene ends were 4 bases for V and 8 bases for J; bases not matched to a gene: 2. This CDR3 spans 11 amino acids. CDR3 sequence (DNA): TGCGCCAGCAGCACGGGACAGGGCTACACCTTC. It codes for CASSTGQGYTF.

This clonotype was seen a handful of times. The rearrangement joins TRBV5-1 to TRBJ2-6; tentatively, D is TRBD1 (6 bases). The V and J ends lost 7 bases and 4 bases respectively, with 9 bases between them. The CDR3 has 13 residues. In germline, CDR1 is SGHRS, CDR2 YFSETQ. The CDR3 loop is CASGGSGANVLTF. CDR3 DNA: TGCGCCAGCGGGGGCTCCGGGGCCAACGTCCTGACTTTC.

This chain joins TRBV7-6 and TRBJ2-5; 13 bases are a match to TRBD2. After removal of 5 bases from V and 0 bases from J, the junction contained 9 bases not matched to a gene. CDR3 size: 18 residues. Germline lookup yields CDR1 SGHVS and CDR2 FNYEAQ. This CDR3 reads CASSPGLAGAEYQETQYF. The CDR3 DNA is TGTGCCAGCAGCCCCGGACTAGCGGGGGCCGAGTACCAAGAGACCCAGTACTTC.

In this sample, this clonotype turned up a few times. V gene TRBV7-2 combines with J gene TRBJ2-3, with a weak D call TRBD2 (6 bases). Trimming cost V 2 bases and J 1 base, with 13 bases left between them. This CDR3 contains 16 residues. Germline CDR1 SGHTA, CDR2 FQGNSA. As DNA, the CDR3 is TGTGCCAGCAGCTTATTGAACGCGGGGCGCACAGATACGCAGTATTTT. It encodes CASSLLNAGRTDTQYF.

This clonotype came up many times. The chain has TRBV12-3 or TRBV12-4 and TRBJ2-1, with D uncertain. The CDR3 loop spans 12 amino acids. Trimming removed 6 bases from V and 9 bases from J, with 12 bases in between. CDR3 nucleotides: TGTGCCAGCAGCAGAATTTCGAGTGAGCAGTTCTTC. Translating it yields CASSRISSEQFF.

CDR3 residues: CASSQDTGGGPKLFF. The CDR3 nucleotides are TGTGCCAGCAGCCAAGATACAGGGGGAGGGCCCAAACTGTTTTTT. The chain employs TRBV4-2 and TRBJ1-4; 8 nucleotides align to TRBD1. The CDR3 is made up of 15 amino acids. Trimming took 0 bases from V and 11 from J; bases not matched to a gene: 8. Germline V lookup: CDR1 LGHNA, CDR2 YNFKEQ.

The chain joins TRBV11-2 to TRBJ2-1; 12 nucleotides align to TRBD2. Per germline, CDR1 SGHAT and CDR2 FQNNGV. There are 18 residues in the CDR3. Unmatched junction bases numbered 10, after V lost 4 bases and J lost 3 bases. As DNA, the CDR3 is TGTGCCAGCAGCTCCCCGACTAGCGGGAGTGCCCTCTACAATGAGCAGTTCTTC. Encoded protein: CASSSPTSGSALYNEQFF.

This sequence joins TRBV11-2 and TRBJ2-1; no firm D call. The V gene lost 6 bases and the J gene lost 4 bases, with 13 bases spanning the gap. The CDR3 length is 14 residues. Per the germline V gene, CDR1 is SGHAT and CDR2 is FQNNGV. DNA of the CDR3: TGTGCCAGCAGAGGAATTTCAGGATACAATGAGCAGTTCTTC. This sequence encodes CASRGISGYNEQFF.

The CDR3 here is CASTGGLGYTF. The CDR3 coding sequence is TGTGCCAGCACCGGGGGGCTGGGCTACACCTTC. J is TRBJ1-2 and V is TRBV12-3 or TRBV12-4; the D gene is possibly TRBD1 (6 bases). CDR3 length: 11 amino acids. Trimming took off 7 bases at V and 8 bases at J, with 11 bases between the two ends.

This clonotype was observed a few times. The chain joins TRBV5-1 to TRBJ2-1; 8 bases are shared with TRBD2. V shed 3 bases and J 5 bases; nucleotides not matched to a gene: 7. Looked up from germline, CDR1 is SGHRS and CDR2 is YFSETQ. This CDR3 is built from 15 residues. CDR3 in DNA: TGCGCCAGCAGCTCAAGCGGGAGCGTTAACAATGAGCAGTTCTTC. Translated: CASSSSGSVNNEQFF.